This entry features one TCR beta chain sequence. From the PCR reads, TCRdb called clonotypes with MiXCR, one entry per CDR3 protein. The table shows some 10,000 distinct CDR3 sequences, with around 35% occurring only once. This entry comes from a study of immune characterization of retroperitoneal liposarcoma. Germline CDR1 is SGHTA and CDR2 is FQGNSA. V shed 1 base and J shed 4 bases, with 14 bases lying between them. This CDR3 has 16 amino acids. The sample was tumor tissue. The source of this sequence is a male donor with retroperitoneal liposarcoma. The gene calls are TRBV7-2 and TRBJ2-1, with TRBD1 as a possible D gene (6 bases). The CDR3 protein is CASSLVGRGDYNEQFF. In DNA, the CDR3 is TGTGCCAGCAGCTTAGTCGGCAGGGGCGATTACAATGAGCAGTTCTTC.